A selection of T cell receptor beta chains follows, all from one sample in a study of cytotoxic CD8 clonotypes in ibrutinib-treated CLL. Clones were sequenced by immunoSEQ multiplex PCR, and TCRdb holds only the in-frame ones, with some missing. The sample contains approximately 340,000 clones, over 55% of which appear only once. The source material was PBMCs, sampled after 36 months of ibrutinib treatment. These receptors came from a human donor with chronic lymphocytic leukemia. Each CDR3 is given with its conserved first and last residue. A D gene is named only where the DNA matches it firmly. Clone size, where shown, is once, few, many, or a class for clones that have expanded.

d_call | j_call | clone_size | v_call | cdr3_aa | cdr3_nt
- | TRBJ2-2 | - | TRBV28 | CASSLRPGELFF | TGTGCCAGCAGTTTACGGCCCGGAGAGCTGTTTTTT
- | TRBJ2-7 | few | TRBV14 | CASSLTGYSGEQYF | TGTGCCAGCAGCCTGACAGGGTATAGCGGCGAGCAGTACTTC
- | TRBJ2-2 | - | TRBV7-9 | CASSLIGGGGELFF | TGTGCCAGCAGCCTCATTGGGGGCGGCGGGGAGCTGTTTTTT
TRBD1 | TRBJ2-3 | few | TRBV7-6 | CASSLGPGQGGDTQYF | TGTGCCAGCAGCTTAGGGCCGGGACAGGGTGGAGATACGCAGTATTTT
- | TRBJ2-2 | - | TRBV6-4 | CASSSEGRPGELFF | TGTGCCAGCAGTTCGGAGGGTCGGCCCGGGGAGCTGTTTTTT
- | TRBJ1-4 | - | TRBV5-8 | CASTPGQMMGAEKLFF | TGTGCCAGCACCCCCGGCCAAATGATGGGAGCCGAAAAACTGTTTTTT
- | TRBJ2-5 | - | TRBV14 | CASSPQGGPWETQYF | TGTGCCAGCAGCCCCCAGGGGGGACCCTGGGAGACCCAGTACTTC
- | TRBJ1-2 | - | TRBV19 | CASSIGPVRRGGYGYTF | TGTGCCAGTAGTATAGGACCCGTGCGGCGGGGGGGCTATGGCTACACCTTC
- | TRBJ2-5 | - | TRBV15 | CATSSHRVAWGETQYF | TGTGCCACCAGCAGCCACAGGGTAGCCTGGGGGGAGACCCAGTACTTC
- | TRBJ2-5 | - | TRBV6-1 | CASSEFGPGHKRETQYF | TGTGCCAGCAGTGAATTTGGGCCGGGACACAAAAGAGAGACCCAGTACTTC
TRBD1 | TRBJ1-2 | - | TRBV28 | CASSDGQGPGYTF | TGTGCCAGCAGTGACGGACAGGGACCTGGCTACACCTTC
- | TRBJ2-7 | - | TRBV4-1 | CASSLGSGRSYEQYF | TGCGCCAGCAGCCTTGGATCCGGGCGCTCCTACGAGCAGTACTTC
TRBD1 | TRBJ1-1 | - | TRBV7-2 | CASRGRDSWNTEAFF | TGTGCCAGCAGGGGCCGGGACAGCTGGAACACTGAAGCTTTCTTT
- | TRBJ1-1 | - | TRBV5-1 | CASSLALDSRTEAFF | TGCGCCAGCAGCTTGGCCTTGGACAGTCGGACTGAAGCTTTCTTT
TRBD1 | TRBJ2-7 | few | TRBV29-1 | CSVGSDGTGLEQYF | TGCAGCGTGGGGAGTGACGGGACAGGTCTAGAGCAGTACTTC
- | TRBJ1-2 | - | TRBV5-6 | CASSLGLAYGYTF | TGTGCCAGCAGCTTGGGGCTGGCCTATGGCTACACCTTC
- | TRBJ2-7 | once | TRBV7-6 | CASSLDRGGEQYF | TGTGCCAGCAGCTTAGATAGGGGTGGCGAGCAGTACTTC
TRBD1 | TRBJ1-2 | - | TRBV4-1 | CASSQGGTGGSYGYTF | TGCGCCAGCAGCCAAGGCGGGACAGGAGGGTCCTATGGCTACACCTTC
- | TRBJ1-2 | - | TRBV15 | CATSRAEPYGYTF | TGTGCCACCAGCAGAGCGGAGCCTTATGGCTACACCTTC
TRBD2 | TRBJ2-7 | - | TRBV7-9 | CASSPPRGGGSYEQYF | TGTGCCAGCAGCCCCCCCCGCGGGGGAGGGTCCTACGAGCAGTACTTC
- | TRBJ1-2 | - | TRBV7-8 | CASRSRTDATHGYTF | TGTGCCAGCCGAAGTAGAACAGATGCTACCCATGGCTACACCTTC
TRBD1 | TRBJ2-7 | - | TRBV7-2 | CASSLGDRGYEQYF | TGTGCCAGCAGCTTAGGGGACAGGGGATACGAGCAGTACTTC
- | TRBJ2-6 | - | TRBV4-1 | CATRSSGANVLTF | TGCGCCACCCGTTCCTCCGGGGCCAACGTCCTGACTTTC
- | TRBJ2-1 | - | TRBV7-3 | CASSIGGDSYNEQFF | TGTGCCAGCAGCATTGGAGGAGACAGTTACAATGAGCAGTTCTTC
TRBD1 | TRBJ2-1 | - | TRBV5-4 | CASSLGSGQGSVEQFF | TGTGCCAGCAGCTTGGGGTCCGGACAGGGGTCGGTTGAGCAGTTCTTC
TRBD2 | TRBJ2-1 | once | TRBV6-5 | CASSWGGMNEQFF | TGTGCCAGCAGTTGGGGGGGGATGAATGAGCAGTTCTTC
TRBD1 | TRBJ2-7 | - | TRBV2 | CASGDSSYEQYF | TGTGCCAGCGGGGACAGCTCCTACGAGCAGTACTTC
- | TRBJ2-6 | - | TRBV15 | CATSKRTGAQTGANVLTF | TGTGCCACCAGCAAAAGAACCGGGGCCCAAACGGGGGCCAACGTCCTGACTTTC
- | TRBJ1-4 | - | TRBV6-5 | CASSRTEGEKLFF | TGTGCCAGCAGCCGTACGGAGGGCGAAAAACTGTTTTTT
- | TRBJ1-3 | - | TRBV15 | CATRSRGNTIYF | TGTGCCACCAGGTCCAGAGGAAACACCATATATTTT
TRBD1 | TRBJ2-5 | once | TRBV6-5 | CASSRQGIMAETQYF | TGTGCCAGCAGTCGACAGGGTATAATGGCAGAGACCCAGTACTTC
- | TRBJ1-2 | - | TRBV14 | CASSQVRGPGPYGYTF | TGTGCCAGCAGCCAAGTAAGAGGCCCCGGGCCCTATGGCTACACCTTC
- | TRBJ2-1 | - | TRBV9 | CASSVDPAGSYNEQFF | TGTGCCAGCAGCGTAGACCCAGCTGGATCCTACAATGAGCAGTTCTTC
TRBD1 | TRBJ1-5 | few | TRBV5-1 | CASSSPLHLGQYNQPQHF | TGCGCCAGCAGTTCCCCCCTACACTTGGGACAGTACAATCAGCCCCAGCATTTT
- | TRBJ1-6 | few | TRBV15 | CATSSGDNSPLHF | TGTGCCACCAGCTCAGGAGATAATTCACCCCTCCACTTT
- | TRBJ2-5 | - | TRBV29-1 | CSVAGAGEVGGETQYF | TGCAGCGTTGCCGGGGCAGGGGAGGTCGGTGGAGAGACCCAGTACTTC
TRBD1 | TRBJ2-3 | - | TRBV5-5 | CASSHSPVQGAGTDTQYF | TGTGCCAGCAGCCACTCACCCGTACAGGGGGCGGGAACAGATACGCAGTATTTT
TRBD2 | TRBJ2-5 | - | TRBV19 | CASSPIWGTSPEETQYF | TGTGCCAGTAGTCCGATTTGGGGGACTAGCCCAGAAGAGACCCAGTACTTC
- | TRBJ1-5 | - | TRBV6-6 | CASSYDGMNQPQHF | TGTGCCAGCAGTTACGACGGGATGAATCAGCCCCAGCATTTT
- | TRBJ2-1 | few | TRBV19 | CASSIGGLYNEQFF | TGTGCCAGTAGTATAGGGGGGCTCTACAATGAGCAGTTCTTC